A selection of T cell receptor beta chains follows, all from one sample in a study of CXCR3-negative and CXCR3-positive naive CD8 T cells. TCRdb reworked the 5' RACE reads into one entry per CDR3 protein, no DNA. This listing includes over 70,000 distinct CDR3 sequences. What was sequenced was naive CXCR3- CD8+ T cells from blood. The receptors originated from a human donor in good health. Some clones in this sample may be carry-over from other donors' samples. The CDR3 runs from the conserved cysteine through the conserved F or W.

V	J	CDR3
TRBV7-2	TRBJ2-7	CASSFVTAGVGSYEQYF
TRBV5-5	TRBJ2-7	CASSFTGFYEQYF
TRBV20-1	TRBJ2-7	CSARELGGNYEQYF
TRBV12-3/TRBV12-4	TRBJ1-2	CASSLLPGTKDDGYTF
TRBV4-3	TRBJ2-3	CASSQDASLTDTQYF
TRBV10-3	TRBJ1-1	CAITDDENTEAFF
TRBV6-5	TRBJ2-1	CASRNYNEQFF
TRBV4-1	TRBJ2-7	CASSQGPAGGLEQYF
TRBV5-1	TRBJ2-7	CASSMDGSPYEQYF
TRBV11-2	TRBJ2-7	CASSLEGSDEPYF
TRBV27	TRBJ1-5	CASSLLGAGQPQHF
TRBV12-3/TRBV12-4	TRBJ2-2	CASSPEAGGTGELFF
TRBV29-1	TRBJ2-1	CSRSSRTYYNEQFF
TRBV29-1	TRBJ2-1	CSVDKAEKRNEQFF
TRBV6-2/TRBV6-3	TRBJ2-2	CASSYVGYTGELFF
TRBV25-1	TRBJ2-2	CASSDWGARTGELFF
TRBV11-2	TRBJ2-2	CASSLGLALNTGELFF
TRBV20-1	TRBJ2-1	CSARGLADYNEQFF
TRBV29-1	TRBJ2-7	CSVAGGEASYEQYF
TRBV7-9	TRBJ1-1	CASSLDYSEAFF
TRBV29-1	TRBJ2-7	CSVEDIAYEQYF
TRBV7-9	TRBJ2-7	CASSFPSAYEQYF
TRBV29-1	TRBJ2-3	CSGRGTGPPDTQYF
TRBV14	TRBJ2-1	CASSSPGIPTYNEQFF
TRBV7-9	TRBJ2-7	CASNSDGYFLAEQYF
TRBV10-3	TRBJ2-7	CAISESGAEGYEQYF
TRBV7-8	TRBJ2-1	CASSLGSGGNYNEQFF
TRBV29-1	TRBJ2-7	CSVEHRESYEQYF
TRBV29-1	TRBJ2-7	CSVSGGVEQYF
TRBV29-1	TRBJ2-2	CSVYGPTGELFF
TRBV6-2/TRBV6-3	TRBJ2-1	CASSYPKSSYNEQFF
TRBV7-9	TRBJ1-1	CASSSQGWNEAFF
TRBV4-1	TRBJ2-1	CASSQRISSYNEQFF
TRBV30	TRBJ1-5	CAWSVGDDQPQHF
TRBV7-2	TRBJ2-7	CASSPSPMGNEQYF
TRBV29-1	TRBJ2-3	CSVIGEITDTQYF